The rows below give T cell receptor beta chains drawn from one sample of a study of CXCR3-negative and CXCR3-positive naive CD8 T cells. TCRdb re-called the 5' RACE reads and catalogs CDR3 proteins one per entry, DNA excluded. Recorded for this sample: under 8,000 distinct CDR3 sequences. Sample: naive CXCR3- CD8+ T cells from blood. These receptors came from a human donor in good health. Some clones in this sample may be carry-over from other donors' samples. Both conserved end residues are part of each CDR3. Only some rows state a clone size, as once, few, many or a class for expanded clones.

>TRBJ2-7|.|16|TRBV5-6
CASSFGGQGSSYEQYF
>TRBJ2-7|medium-sized|15|TRBV28
CASSLGTSGSYEQYF
>TRBJ2-7|medium-sized|14|TRBV5-1
CASSRGTENYEQYF
>TRBJ2-3|large|11|TRBV21-1
CASNSTDTQYF
>TRBJ2-7|.|11|TRBV7-9
CASSINYEQYF
>TRBJ2-1|.|11|TRBV29-1
CSVEDNNEQFF
>TRBJ2-7|.|13|TRBV20-1
CSAEGQGAYEQYF
>TRBJ2-1|medium-sized|17|TRBV20-1
CSARGRLAAGYYNEQFF
>TRBJ2-1|medium-sized|19|TRBV7-8
CASSLDERGGSPAYNEQFF
>TRBJ2-7|.|16|TRBV2
CASSEGLAGGSYEQYF